The 32 T cell receptor beta chains presented below share a single source sample, sequenced in a study of cytomegalovirus exposure and HLA in healthy donors. PCR was performed using 60 Vbeta and 13 Jbeta primers. Sequencing used immunoSEQ multiplex PCR; TCRdb keeps in-frame clones, though not all of them. This sample has 150,000 to 200,000 clones, with 60% to 80% found just once. Sequencing was carried out using PBMCs. The receptors here all came from a male donor in good health and CMV-seronegative.

This rearrangement joins TRBV4-1 to TRBJ2-7, with 7 bases identical to TRBD1. Germline CDR1 and CDR2: MGHRA and YSYEKL. The CDR3 runs 15 residues. J was trimmed by 2 bases and V by 3 bases; bases with no gene match: 7. CDR3 sequence (DNA): TGCGCCAGCAGCCACCGACAGGGTGGGACCTACGAGCAGTACTTC. Encoded protein: CASSHRQGGTYEQYF.

The rearrangement uses TRBV5-5 and TRBJ2-1, with TRBD2 as a possible D gene (6 bases). Looked up from germline, CDR1 is SGHKS and CDR2 is YYEKEE (reference sequence). V was trimmed by 0 bases and J by 4 bases, leaving 14 bases between them. The CDR3 totals 16 residues. DNA of the CDR3: TGTGCCAGCAGCTTGGCCTTTCGACTAGGTTACAATGAGCAGTTCTTC. It translates to CASSLAFRLGYNEQFF.

About this clone: The same CDR3 is also encoded by other DNA sequences in this sample. The chain links TRBV5-1 to TRBJ2-3, with TRBD1 as a possible D gene (5 bases). V was shortened by 4 bases and J by 3 bases, with 9 bases between the two germline ends. CDR1 and CDR2 (germline): SGHRS, YFSETQ. The CDR3 contains 13 residues. The CDR3 region has the DNA TGCGCCAGCAGCCCTCAGGGTACAGATACGCAGTATTTT. Residues: CASSPQGTDTQYF.

The rearrangement links TRBV30 to TRBJ2-3, with 12 nucleotides matching TRBD1. CDR3 length: 13 residues. Germline CDR1 reads GTSNPN; CDR2 reads SVGIG (reference sequence). V lost 5 bases, J lost 5 bases, and 2 bases stayed unmatched. In nucleotides, the CDR3 is TGTGCCTGGGGGACAGGGGGCAGAGATACGCAGTATTTT. This sequence encodes CAWGTGGRDTQYF.

The V gene is TRBV5-8, the J gene TRBJ1-1; D gene ambiguous. This CDR3 has 15 amino acids. The V gene lost 5 bases and the J gene lost 1 base, with 15 bases spanning the gap. Looked up from germline, CDR1 is SGHTS and CDR2 is YDEGEE. CDR3 amino acids: CASSSGQRTNTEAFF. CDR3 nucleotides: TGTGCCAGCAGTTCGGGTCAGCGGACGAACACTGAAGCTTTCTTT. The whole variable domain, filled in from reference TRBV5-8 and TRBJ1-1, reads EAGVTQSPTHLIKTRGQQATLRCSPISGHTSVYWYQQALGLGLQFLLWYDEGEERNRGNFPPRFSGRQFPNYSSELNVNALELEDSALYLCASSSGQRTNTEAFFGQGTRLTVV.

This chain connects TRBV27 to TRBJ2-2; 11 nucleotides agree with TRBD2. CDR1 and CDR2 (germline): MNHEY, SMNVEV (reference sequence). The CDR3 length is 16 residues. Unmatched junction bases numbered 6, after V lost 2 bases and J lost 7 bases. Written as DNA, the CDR3 is TGTGCCAGCAGTTTAACTAGCGGGAGTTTGGGCGGGGAGCTGTTTTTT. It translates to CASSLTSGSLGGELFF.

The J gene is TRBJ2-5, the V gene TRBV27, with 7 bases aligning to TRBD1. The closer fit of TRBJ2-7 to the DNA end suggests the J call may be wrong. CDR3 length: 12 amino acids. In germline, CDR1 is MNHEY, CDR2 SMNVEV (reference sequence). The CDR3 DNA is TGTGCCAGCAGTAAACAGGGGTACGAGCAGTACTTC. This gives the protein CASSKQGYEQYF.

This clone showed up just a few times. The chain couples TRBV5-6 to TRBJ1-1, with D possibly matching TRBD1 (5 bases). The germline gives CDR1 SGHDT, CDR2 YYEEEE. The germline V and J ends were trimmed by 1 base and 7 bases, with 11 bases remaining between them. The CDR3 totals 13 residues. The CDR3 DNA follows: TGTGCCAGCAGCTTGAACGGGGGGGGTGAAGCTTTCTTT. The encoded protein is CASSLNGGGEAFF.

The sample holds a few counts of this clone. The rearrangement links TRBV4-3 to TRBJ1-2, with 11 bases identical to TRBD1. CDR3 size: 17 residues. Looked up from germline, CDR1 is LGHNA and CDR2 is YSLEER. With 0 bases clipped from V and 6 bases from J, the junction kept 9 bases outside the gene matches. CDR3 in DNA: TGCGCCAGCAGCCAAGAGGTCGGACAGGGGGCGCCGAATGGCTACACCTTC. It specifies CASSQEVGQGAPNGYTF.

The chain is built from TRBV20-1 and TRBJ1-2; unclear D gene. Trimming cost V 3 bases and J 7 bases, with 9 bases left between them. The CDR3 totals 11 residues. Germline V lookup: CDR1 DFQATT, CDR2 SNEGSKA (reference sequence). The CDR3 loop is CSASGGVGYTF. CDR3 nucleotides: TGCAGTGCTAGTGGAGGAGTTGGCTACACCTTC.

This chain connects TRBV7-6 to TRBJ1-2; 8 nucleotides match TRBD1. In germline, CDR1 is SGHVS, CDR2 FNYEAQ. Unmatched junction bases numbered 9, after V lost 5 bases and J lost 4 bases. This CDR3 comprises 15 residues. The CDR3 region is CASSPSGTGIYGYTF. Written as DNA, the CDR3 is TGTGCCAGCAGCCCCTCCGGGACAGGAATCTATGGCTACACCTTC.

CDR3 region: CASSYWTSGGVEQFF. The CDR3 bases are TGTGCCAGCAGTTACTGGACTAGCGGGGGTGTTGAGCAGTTCTTC. J is TRBJ2-1 and V is TRBV6-5, with 13 bases matching TRBD2. There are 15 residues in the CDR3. Per germline, CDR1 MNHEY and CDR2 SVGAGI. V was clipped by 1 base and J by 9 bases; unmatched bases: 3.

CDR3 residues: CASSVELAGGGNEQFF. The DNA of the CDR3 is TGTGCCAGCAGCGTAGAACTAGCGGGAGGCGGGAATGAGCAGTTCTTC. This sequence joins TRBV9 and TRBJ2-1; the match to TRBD2 covers 12 bases. The CDR3 runs to 16 residues. Germline-derived CDR1 and CDR2 are SGDLS and YYNGEE. V lost 0 bases, J lost 7 bases, and 5 bases stayed unmatched.

On this clone itself: The junction differs from germline at one of its ends, possibly a read error. The chain joins TRBV11-2 to TRBJ1-4; 9 bases align to TRBD1. The CDR3 totals 15 residues. Germline CDR1 reads SGHAT; CDR2 reads FQNNGV. CDR3: CASSPQQGAKEKLFF. The CDR3 region has the DNA TGTGCCAGCAGCCCCCAACAGGGGGCTAAGGAAAAACTGTTTTTT.

CDR3: CAISRGQEGQETQYF. The DNA of the CDR3 is TGTGCCATCAGCCGTGGACAGGAGGGGCAAGAGACCCAGTACTTC. The V gene is TRBV10-3, the J gene TRBJ2-5; a possible D gene is TRBD1 (7 bases). V shed 6 bases and J shed 2 bases, with 16 bases lying between them. Per germline, CDR1 ENHRY and CDR2 SYGVKD. The CDR3 totals 15 residues.

The chain has TRBV7-9 and TRBJ2-2; the D is unclear. This CDR3 is built from 13 residues. V was pared by 1 base and J by 4 bases, with 4 bases between. The germline V gene encodes CDR1 SEHNR and CDR2 FQNEAQ (reference sequence). The CDR3 loop is CASSLDTTGELFF. The CDR3 nucleotides are TGTGCCAGCAGCTTAGACACCACCGGGGAGCTGTTTTTT. The full variable domain, completed using reference TRBV7-9 and TRBJ2-2, is DTGVSQNPRHKITKRGQNVTFRCDPISEHNRLYWYRQTLGQGPEFLTYFQNEAQLEKSRLLSDRFSAERPKGSFSTLEIQRTEQGDSAMYLCASSLDTTGELFFGEGSRLTVL.

This clone was observed a few times. This sequence joins TRBV7-2 and TRBJ2-2; 10 bases fit TRBD2. CDR3 size: 15 residues. The V gene's germline CDR1 is SGHTA and CDR2 FQGNSA. Trimming took 3 bases from V and 5 from J; bases not matched to a gene: 3. As DNA, the CDR3 is TGTGCCAGCAGCTTCAGCGGGAGGGGTACCGGGGAGCTGTTTTTT. It is translated as CASSFSGRGTGELFF.

The chain employs TRBV7-8 and TRBJ2-5; D is undetermined. Trimming took off 0 bases at V and 4 bases at J, with 6 bases between the two ends. Germline CDR1 reads SGHVS; CDR2 reads FQNEAQ. The CDR3 runs to 13 residues. The CDR3 nucleotides read TGTGCCAGCAGCTTAGCCGAGTCAGAGACCCAGTACTTC. Translation: CASSLAESETQYF.

The CDR3 DNA is TGTGCCAGCAGCTTGGTGGCGGGGGGGCCGGGGGAGCAGTTCTTC. This translates into CASSLVAGGPGEQFF. The chain is built from TRBV7-9 and TRBJ2-1; 9 bases line up with TRBD2. Germline CDR1 reads SEHNR; CDR2 reads FQNEAQ (reference sequence). The length of the CDR3 is 15 residues. V trimming: 3 bases; J trimming: 10 bases; junction bases outside the gene matches: 10.

This clone was recorded a few times. The chain couples TRBV6-1 to TRBJ2-7; 7 bases fit TRBD1. The CDR3 sequence is 14 residues long. Per germline, CDR1 MNHNS and CDR2 SASEGT. J lost 1 base, V lost 7 bases, and 7 bases had no gene match. The CDR3 bases are TGTGCCAGCACCCGAGGGACAGATTCCTACGAGCAGTACTTC. Translation: CASTRGTDSYEQYF.

The gene calls are TRBV18 and TRBJ2-3, with TRBD2 as a possible D gene (5 bases). Per germline, CDR1 KGHSH and CDR2 LQKENI. The germline V and J ends were trimmed by 3 bases and 0 bases, with 10 bases remaining between them. This CDR3 region has 15 residues. CDR3 DNA: TGTGCCAGCTCACCCCGGACTGGGAGCACAGATACGCAGTATTTT. Protein: CASSPRTGSTDTQYF.

The chain uses TRBV6-6 and TRBJ1-2; 8 nucleotides agree with TRBD1. The CDR3 contains 16 residues. Losses at the gene ends were 8 bases for V and 0 bases for J; bases not matched to a gene: 11. CDR1 is MNHNY and CDR2 is SVGAGI in the germline V gene (reference sequence). CDR3 in amino acids: CASGTGGTGSNYGYTF. In DNA, the CDR3 is TGTGCCAGCGGAACAGGGGGGACAGGATCTAACTATGGCTACACCTTC.

The chain is built from TRBV5-1 and TRBJ2-7; TRBD2 aligns across 8 bases. This CDR3 is 14 amino acids long. After removal of 4 bases from V and 3 bases from J, the junction contained 6 bases not matched to a gene. The germline V gene encodes CDR1 SGHRS and CDR2 YFSETQ. Written as DNA, the CDR3 is TGCGCCAGCAGCGAAAGCGGGGGCCACTACGAGCAGTACTTC. This sequence encodes CASSESGGHYEQYF.

This CDR3 reads CASSQLLTGGIYEQYF. CDR3 DNA: TGTGCCAGCAGTCAACTCTTGACAGGGGGCATCTACGAGCAGTACTTC. The chain links TRBV27 to TRBJ2-7; 10 nucleotides align to TRBD1. V was pared by 5 bases and J by 3 bases, with 10 bases of the junction left unmatched. Germline V gives CDR1 MNHEY, CDR2 SMNVEV (reference sequence). This CDR3 is built from 16 residues.

This clone occurred a few times. The chain carries TRBV6-6 and TRBJ1-2, with TRBD1 matching 9 bases. V was pared by 6 bases and J by 7 bases, with 0 bases of the junction left unmatched. Germline values: CDR1 MNHNY, CDR2 SVGAGI (reference sequence). CDR3 length equals 11 residues. The CDR3 DNA sequence: TGTGCCAGCAGACAGGGGGCTGGCTACACCTTC. As protein: CASRQGAGYTF.

This clone was counted a single time. The J gene is TRBJ2-2, the V gene TRBV18; tentatively, D is TRBD2 (6 bases). Germline V gene sequence: CDR1 KGHSH, CDR2 LQKENI. V dropped 3 bases and J dropped 5 bases, with 10 bases sitting between them. CDR3 length equals 14 residues. The CDR3 loop reads CASSPTLATGELFF. In DNA form, the CDR3 reads TGTGCCAGCTCACCTACCCTAGCGACCGGGGAGCTGTTTTTT.

This sequence joins TRBV27 and TRBJ2-5, with 9 bases lining up with TRBD1. The germline gives CDR1 MNHEY, CDR2 SMNVEV (reference sequence). The CDR3 loop spans 16 amino acids. Germline trimming cut 5 bases from V and 4 bases from J; bases unmatched to any gene: 11. The CDR3 DNA reads as TGTGCCAGCAGTCCTCCCGGGACAGGGCCCCCAGAGACCCAGTACTTC. Its protein product is CASSPPGTGPPETQYF.

The CDR3 nucleotides are TGCGCCAGCAGTCCCGGGACTTTCGGTGAGCAGTTCTTC. This sequence encodes CASSPGTFGEQFF. The rearrangement joins TRBV5-1 to TRBJ2-1, with D possibly matching TRBD2 (6 bases). Trimming removed 5 bases at V and 9 bases at J, with 15 bases between. The CDR3 consists of 13 residues. Germline V gene lookup returns CDR1 SGHRS and CDR2 YFSETQ.

This clone was seen once. This chain connects TRBV19 to TRBJ1-4; 8 bases align to TRBD1. Trimming cost V 4 bases and J 7 bases; bases outside gene matches: 8. Per the germline V gene, CDR1 is LNHDA and CDR2 is SQIVND (reference sequence). The CDR3 totals 15 residues. The CDR3 region has the DNA TGTGCCAGTAGTAATATGGGACAGGTCGGTGAAAAACTGTTTTTT. Protein product: CASSNMGQVGEKLFF.

The genes are TRBV11-2 and TRBJ2-1, with 11 bases aligning to TRBD2. The CDR3 totals 17 residues. J was trimmed by 8 bases and V by 3 bases; bases with no gene match: 12. CDR1 and CDR2 (germline): SGHAT, FQNNGV. For the CDR3, the DNA is TGTGCCAGCAGCTTTCTTAGCGGGGGGGACGGGCTCCATGAGCAGTTCTTC. It encodes CASSFLSGGDGLHEQFF.

This chain links TRBV7-9 with TRBJ2-7; 8 nucleotides align to TRBD2. Trimming cost V 5 bases and J 4 bases; bases outside gene matches: 10. The CDR3 runs to 15 residues. Germline CDR1 reads SEHNR; CDR2 reads FQNEAQ (reference sequence). The CDR3, as DNA: TGTGCCAGCAGCGCGGGGTCGGGGGGGACTTACGAGCAGTACTTC. This sequence encodes CASSAGSGGTYEQYF.

The gene calls are TRBV28 and TRBJ2-7; unclear D gene. Trimming took off 6 bases at V and 0 bases at J, with 9 bases between the two ends. Germline V gives CDR1 MDHEN, CDR2 SYDVKM. The CDR3 consists of 13 residues. DNA for the CDR3: TGTGCCAGCAGAAGTGCGAGCTCCTACGAGCAGTACTTC. Its protein product is CASRSASSYEQYF.